This record covers a single TCR beta chain. Antigen: not known. Treatment locations for all participants with HIV were in the United States. Samples held roughly 0.9-10 million cryopreserved PBMC before DNA extraction. This specimen belongs to a study of long-term antiretroviral therapy in people with HIV. Survey-level resolution applied to immunoSEQ assay v3.0. Per-sample targets for sequencing were about 40,000-50,000 T-cell genomes. Assay used: immunoSEQ multiplex PCR; TCRdb lists only in-frame clones, some missing. The data show tens of thousands of clones, around 83% seen once. General study results and limits: Clonal expansions arising prior to ART prevailed in the repertoire at every time point.

The material was unsorted PBMCs, obtained 1.3 years after starting antiretroviral therapy. The receptor comes from a man aged 55 to 69 with HIV.

The CDR3 DNA reads TGTGCCAGCAGTAGAGACAGGGGCAGGCAGTACTTC. It translates to CASSRDRGRQYF. The V call is TRBV27, the J call TRBJ2-7; TRBD1 matches at 8 bases. The ends lost 5 bases at V and 9 bases at J; junction bases unmatched: 6. The CDR3 consists of 12 residues. The germline V gene encodes CDR1 MNHEY and CDR2 SMNVEV (reference sequence).